Each of the 31 T cell receptor beta chains below was sequenced from the same sample in a study of glioma-infiltrating T cells (dated by TCRdb to about 2016). The run used an Illumina MiSeq. The iRepertoire nested amplicon-rescue multiplex PCR (arm-PCR) platform was used to amplify TCR alpha and beta CDR3 regions from RNA. The public sequencing data were trimmed at Q25 with fastp and processed into clonotypes with MiXCR by TCRdb, which kept only in-frame beta chains. Every entry covers one CDR3 protein and lists the most common genes and DNA from its rows. The table for this sample lists 93,000 or so distinct CDR3 sequences; about 30% of them were counted only once. 44% of the sample belongs to the ten largest clones. The specimen was glioma tissue, nonneoplastic brain tissue, or PBMCs (not recorded which). These receptors were taken from a human donor with low-grade glioma or glioblastoma, undergoing nonglioma brain surgery, or in good health (not recorded which).

This clonotype was recorded many times. This chain joins TRBV27 and TRBJ2-7, with 11 bases lining up with TRBD2. Looked up from germline, CDR1 is MNHEY and CDR2 is SMNVEV (reference sequence). V lost 8 bases, J lost 2 bases, and 5 bases stayed unmatched. This CDR3 comprises 14 residues. CDR3 residues: CASLGLAGAYEQYF. The CDR3 DNA reads TGTGCCAGCTTAGGACTAGCGGGTGCCTACGAGCAGTACTTC.

This clonotype was detected ten times or more. V gene TRBV6-2 or TRBV6-3 combines with J gene TRBJ2-2; D gene uncertain. Germline CDR1 and CDR2: MNHEY and SVGEGT. V gave up 5 bases and J gave up 6 bases, with 7 bases separating them. The CDR3 runs to 12 residues. In nucleotides, the CDR3 is TGTGCCAGCAGTCTGGCGGCCGGGGAGCTGTTTTTT. Protein sequence: CASSLAAGELFF.

Regarding this clonotype: A much larger clone lies a single base off, so this may be a read error. DNA for the CDR3: TGTGCCAGAAGTTTATGGGGCGGTGAAGCTTTCTTT. Its translation: CARSLWGGEAFF. This chain uses TRBV28 with TRBJ1-1; D perhaps matches TRBD1 (5 bases). CDR3 length equals 12 residues. Germline CDR1 reads MDHEN; CDR2 reads SYDVKM.

This clonotype occurred many times. The chain combines TRBV7-2 with TRBJ2-7, with D hard to call. Germline CDR1 is SGHTA and CDR2 is FQGNSA. V lost 1 base and J 2 bases, leaving 6 bases between the germline ends. This CDR3 comprises 13 residues. CDR3 sequence: CASSLVQPYEQYF. DNA of the CDR3: TGTGCCAGCAGCTTAGTACAGCCCTACGAGCAGTACTTC.

The J gene is TRBJ2-3, the V gene TRBV4-1; no firm D call. V was pared by 7 bases and J by 1 base, with 18 bases between. The CDR3 is 16 amino acids. Germline values: CDR1 MGHRA, CDR2 YSYEKL. The CDR3 loop is CASIGPIGPGTDTQYF. In DNA form, the CDR3 reads TGCGCCAGCATCGGGCCTATCGGGCCCGGCACAGATACGCAGTATTTT.

This clonotype was seen at least ten times. This chain joins TRBV20-1 and TRBJ2-3; perhaps TRBD1 as D (6 bases). The CDR3 is made up of 14 amino acids. Germline V gene data show CDR1 as DFQATT and CDR2 as SNEGSKA (reference sequence). V lost 1 base, J lost 4 bases, and 12 bases lay in between. This CDR3 reads CSARVEGGSDTQYF. Written as DNA, the CDR3 is TGCAGTGCTAGAGTTGAAGGGGGATCAGATACGCAGTATTTT.

The sample holds many counts of this clonotype. The V call is TRBV15, the J call TRBJ2-2; the match to TRBD2 covers 8 bases. CDR1 is LNHNV and CDR2 is YYDKDF in the germline V gene (reference sequence). Trimming removed 0 bases from V and 9 bases from J; junction bases left unmatched: 6. There are 15 residues in the CDR3. CDR3 DNA: TGTGCCACCAGCAGAGATCGGGAGGGGCCCCGGGAGCTGTTTTTT. This gives the protein CATSRDREGPRELFF.

This clonotype occurred once. The chain carries TRBV18 and TRBJ2-3; the D gene could be TRBD1 or TRBD2 (5 bases each). V lost 5 bases, J lost 5 bases, and 14 bases lay in between. CDR1 KGHSH and CDR2 LQKENI come from the germline V gene. The CDR3 sequence is 14 residues long. The CDR3 DNA reads TGTGCCAGCTCAACCAACCGGGGCAGAGATACGCAGTATTTT. The encoded protein is CASSTNRGRDTQYF.

Only a few counts were recorded for this clonotype. This chain's CDR3 is CASSRPTGVADTQYF. CDR3 bases: TGTGCCAGCAGCCGACCGACAGGGGTGGCAGATACGCAGTATTTT. The rearrangement uses TRBV12-3 or TRBV12-4 and TRBJ2-3; 8 nucleotides agree with TRBD1. The CDR3 is made up of 15 amino acids. Trimming cost V 6 bases and J 4 bases; bases outside gene matches: 9.

A word on this clonotype: A read error may be the cause here, since a much bigger clone is one base away. The DNA for the CDR3 is TGTGCCAGCGGTTACTCTCGGAATGCAGGGGGAAACACCATATATTTT. It specifies CASGYSRNAGGNTIYF. The chain uses TRBV6-5 and TRBJ1-3; the D gene is possibly TRBD1 (5 bases). CDR1 and CDR2 (germline): MNHEY, SVGAGI. CDR3 length equals 16 residues.

This clonotype came up a few times. A read error may be the cause here, since a much bigger clone is one base away. The CDR3 ends on some other residue instead of the conserved phenylalanine or tryptophan, so this is likely a read error. V is TRBV27 and J is TRBJ1-1; TRBD1 is a possible D gene (5 bases). Germline loops: CDR1 MNHEY, CDR2 SMNVEV (reference sequence). The V and J ends lost 6 bases and 0 bases respectively, with 11 bases between them. This CDR3 has 14 residues. The CDR3 DNA reads TGTGCCAGCAGACGGGGCGATTTGAACACTGAAGCTTTCCTT. This translates into CASRRGDLNTEAFL.

The chain recombines TRBV5-1 with TRBJ2-3, with 9 positions matching TRBD2. This CDR3 is built from 17 residues. CDR1 SGHRS and CDR2 YFSETQ come from the germline V gene. Unmatched junction bases numbered 12, after V lost 4 bases and J lost 3 bases. This CDR3 is CASSLPVASGVTDTQYF. CDR3 coding DNA: TGCGCCAGCAGCCTCCCCGTGGCTAGCGGGGTGACAGATACGCAGTATTTT.

This clonotype was found many times. This chain uses TRBV20-1 with TRBJ1-3; D remains unclear. Germline V gives CDR1 DFQATT, CDR2 SNEGSKA (reference sequence). Trimming removed 3 bases from V and 0 bases from J, with 6 bases in between. This CDR3 is built from 13 residues. Here the CDR3 reads CSASTPSGNTIYF. For the CDR3, the DNA is TGCAGTGCTAGCACACCCTCTGGAAACACCATATATTTT.

On this clonotype: A read error is likely, as this CDR3 ends without the conserved phenylalanine or tryptophan. V usage is TRBV2 and J usage is TRBJ2-7; D is ambiguous. CDR1 and CDR2 (germline): SNHLY, FYNNEI. This CDR3 is 12 amino acids long. CDR3 in amino acids: CASSGEPYGQYS. The CDR3 DNA follows: TGTGCCAGCAGTGGGGAACCGTACGGGCAGTACTCC.

This clonotype has at least ten counts. V is TRBV4-3 and J is TRBJ2-1, with D perhaps TRBD1 or TRBD2 (5 bases each). There are 13 residues in the CDR3. CDR1 is LGHNA, CDR2 YSLEER, per germline. V lost 4 bases, J lost 13 bases, and 17 bases lay in between. For the CDR3, the DNA is TGCGCCAGCAGCCCCCATCCCCCGGGGCAACAGTTCTTC. Residues: CASSPHPPGQQFF.

In its sample, this clonotype was seen many times. The J gene is TRBJ1-5, the V gene TRBV5-4; D uncertain. In germline, CDR1 is SGHNT, CDR2 YYREEE (reference sequence). Trimming pared 4 bases from V and 4 bases from J, leaving 6 bases between. CDR3 length equals 12 residues. The CDR3 loop reads CASSTENQPQHF. The CDR3, as DNA: TGTGCCAGCAGCACTGAGAATCAGCCCCAGCATTTT.

With respect to this clonotype: A much larger clone differs from this one at a single base, so this may be a read error. The chain has TRBV7-3 and TRBJ2-1, with D uncertain. V was clipped by 2 bases and J by 1 base, with 9 bases between them. Per germline, CDR1 SGHTA and CDR2 FQGTGA. The CDR3 runs to 15 residues. CDR3 nucleotides: TGTGCCAGCAGCTTATTCATAGATTCCTACAATGAGCAGTTCTTC. Protein: CASSLFIDSYNEQFF.

About this clonotype itself: One end of the junction is discordant with germline, which a read error may explain. This chain uses TRBV4-2 with TRBJ2-3, with D hard to call. This CDR3 has 15 amino acids. CDR1 and CDR2 (germline): LGHNA, YNFKEQ. CDR3 region: CASGQDQATTDTQYF. The CDR3 coding sequence is TGTGCCAGCGGCCAAGACCAGGCGACAACAGATACGCAGTATTTT.

This clonotype was picked up many times. The CDR3 spells CASSPSGLPLADTQYF. CDR3 coding DNA: TGTGCCAGCAGTCCTTCGGGACTCCCTTTGGCAGATACGCAGTATTTT. The chain couples TRBV6-1 to TRBJ2-3; D is possibly TRBD2 (6 bases). Germline-derived CDR1 and CDR2 are MNHNS and SASEGT. V gave up 5 bases and J gave up 4 bases, with 19 bases separating them. There are 16 residues in the CDR3.

This clonotype was detected ten times or more. The chain carries TRBV20-1 and TRBJ2-1, with D uncertain. V was cut by 0 bases and J by 8 bases, with 23 bases left in between. The length of the CDR3 is 17 residues. Looked up from germline, CDR1 is DFQATT and CDR2 is SNEGSKA (reference sequence). The CDR3 reads CSARDPTGRAGGDEQFF. Written as DNA, the CDR3 is TGCAGTGCTAGAGATCCGACTGGACGAGCAGGTGGAGATGAGCAGTTCTTC.

Remarks on this clonotype: This could be a read error, since a much larger clone is one nucleotide away. V and J are TRBV7-9 and TRBJ1-6; maybe TRBD1 (5 bases). The length of the CDR3 is 12 residues. Germline V gene lookup returns CDR1 SEHNR and CDR2 FQNEAQ (reference sequence). The CDR3 here is CASSNRQSPIHF. CDR3 coding DNA: TGTGCCAGCAGCAATAGACAGTCACCCATCCACTTT.

This clonotype was counted a few times. This chain links TRBV6-6 with TRBJ2-2; a weak D match, TRBD1 (5 bases). Germline CDR1 reads MNHNY; CDR2 reads SVGAGI (reference sequence). The CDR3 consists of 17 residues. The V end was cut by 2 bases, the J end by 5 bases, with 18 bases between. CDR3 loop: CASSYDDGHLLTGELFF. CDR3 DNA sequence: TGTGCCAGCAGTTACGACGATGGACACCTGCTAACCGGGGAGCTGTTTTTT.

There are many counts of this clonotype. The rearrangement uses TRBV28 and TRBJ2-3, with TRBD2 matching 7 bases. The CDR3 contains 16 residues. V lost 4 bases and J lost 4; bases outside the gene matches: 11. Germline loops: CDR1 MDHEN, CDR2 SYDVKM. CDR3 region: CASSSSGLEGADTQYF. The CDR3, as DNA: TGTGCCAGCAGTTCCTCAGGACTAGAAGGGGCAGATACGCAGTATTTT.

This clonotype was observed a few times. The rearrangement links TRBV4-3 to TRBJ1-1; D gene ambiguous. V lost 0 bases, J lost 0 bases, and 14 bases lay in between. CDR1 LGHNA and CDR2 YSLEER come from the germline V gene. The CDR3 has 17 amino acids. DNA for the CDR3: TGCGCCAGCAGCCAAGATGCAGCAGGTTCCATGAACACTGAAGCTTTCTTT. Its protein is CASSQDAAGSMNTEAFF.

The sample holds a few counts of this clonotype. Just one base apart from a much larger clone, this may be a read error. The conserved phenylalanine or tryptophan is not found at the CDR3 terminus, so this likely reflects a read error. V usage is TRBV28 and J usage is TRBJ2-7; D not certain. Germline V gene lookup returns CDR1 MDHEN and CDR2 SYDVKM. V lost 5 bases and J lost 2, with 4 bases in between. The CDR3 sequence is 11 residues long. The CDR3: CASSGTYEQYS. The DNA of the CDR3 is TGTGCCAGCAGTGGGACCTACGAGCAGTACTCC.

The V gene is TRBV4-2, the J gene TRBJ2-7, with D tentatively TRBD1 (6 bases). The CDR3 is made up of 13 amino acids. Germline loops: CDR1 LGHNA, CDR2 YNFKEQ. The V and J ends lost 4 bases and 5 bases respectively, with 12 bases between them. The CDR3 loop is CASSREKGDEQYF. The CDR3 DNA reads as TGTGCCAGCAGCCGGGAAAAGGGGGACGAGCAGTACTTC.

This clonotype came up many times. The chain recombines TRBV27 with TRBJ1-1; TRBD1 agrees at 7 bases. V lost 4 bases and J lost 3; bases outside the gene matches: 8. The CDR3 contains 15 residues. Per the germline V gene, CDR1 is MNHEY and CDR2 is SMNVEV (reference sequence). The CDR3 DNA is TGTGCCAGCAGTTCGCGACAGGGATGGGACACTGAAGCTTTCTTT. This encodes CASSSRQGWDTEAFF.

The V gene is TRBV11-1, the J gene TRBJ2-5; 9 nucleotides agree with TRBD2. Germline values: CDR1 SGHAT, CDR2 FQDESV (reference sequence). With V trimmed by 1 base and J by 2 bases, 2 bases remained unmatched. This CDR3 is 15 amino acids long. The DNA for the CDR3 is TGTGCCAGCAGCTTAGAAGGACTAGCGCAAGAGACCCAGTACTTC. Translated, it gives CASSLEGLAQETQYF.

This clonotype appeared many times. The V gene is TRBV6-2 or TRBV6-3, the J gene TRBJ1-2; D perhaps matches TRBD1 (5 bases). Germline CDR1 MNHEY, CDR2 SVGEGT. V lost 2 bases, J lost 2 bases, and 6 bases lay in between. The length of the CDR3 is 13 residues. The CDR3 sequence: CASSYGGNYGYTF. Written as DNA, the CDR3 is TGTGCCAGCAGTTACGGGGGAAACTATGGCTACACCTTC.

V and J are TRBV10-3 and TRBJ2-7, with 9 bases fitting TRBD1. The germline CDR1 and CDR2 sequences are ENHRY and SYGVKD. The CDR3 extends over 14 amino acids. Trimming cost V 5 bases and J 1 base; bases outside gene matches: 3. CDR3 nucleotides: TGTGCCATCAGTTTCGGACAGGGGTCCTACGAGCAGTACTTC. Its translation is CAISFGQGSYEQYF.

The CDR3 bases are TGTGCCAGCAGTACCCAATCCAGGGGGAATGAAAAACTGTTTTTT. Translation gives CASSTQSRGNEKLFF. This rearrangement joins TRBV12-3 or TRBV12-4 to TRBJ1-4, with TRBD1 matching over 7 bases. This CDR3 region has 15 residues. Unmatched junction bases numbered 8, after V lost 5 bases and J lost 5 bases.